These T cell receptor beta chains were read from a single sample in a study of T cell responses to AZD1222 COVID-19 vaccine. Sequencing was performed with immunoSEQ multiplex PCR; in TCRdb, only in-frame clones are kept and a portion is missing. The table has some 200,000 clones, around nine tenths seen once. Sequencing was performed on peripheral blood, taken 28 days after the second dose of the MenACWY control vaccine. The source of these receptors is an adult who received the MenACWY meningococcal vaccine as a control. The CDR3 runs from the conserved cysteine through the conserved F or W. The order of the fields is CDR3 protein, CDR3 DNA, J gene, V gene, D gene, clone size. D genes are given only for firm matches. Only part of the rows carry a size: once, few, many, or a class if the clone is expanded.

CATSRDRVGMNTEAFF	TGTGCCACGTCCCGGGACAGGGTCGGAATGAACACTGAAGCTTTCTTT	TRBJ1-1	TRBV10-3	TRBD1	-
CASSLRGPDTGELFF	TGTGCCAGCAGTTTAAGAGGACCTGACACCGGGGAGCTGTTTTTT	TRBJ2-2	TRBV27	-	-
CASSPQGSTEAFF	TGTGCCAGCAGCCCCCAAGGGAGCACTGAAGCTTTCTTT	TRBJ1-1	TRBV7-7	-	-
CAWNSGFGQPQHF	TGTGCCTGGAATTCAGGGTTCGGTCAGCCCCAGCATTTT	TRBJ1-5	TRBV30	-	once
CSVAETVNTEAFF	TGCAGCGTTGCTGAGACGGTGAACACTGAAGCTTTCTTT	TRBJ1-1	TRBV29-1	-	-
CASSLFVRGGLVDTQYF	TGCGCCAGCAGCTTGTTTGTCAGGGGAGGCCTCGTGGATACGCAGTATTTT	TRBJ2-3	TRBV5-1	-	-
CASSIRQGDSPLHF	TGTGCCAGTAGTATACGCCAGGGGGATTCACCCCTCCACTTT	TRBJ1-6	TRBV19	TRBD1	-
CASSGRDSDTEAFF	TGTGCCAGCAGCGGCCGGGACTCGGACACTGAAGCTTTCTTT	TRBJ1-1	TRBV9	-	-
CARNRNAGAYEQYF	TGTGCCAGAAACCGAAACGCGGGGGCCTACGAGCAGTACTTC	TRBJ2-7	TRBV5-3	TRBD2	once
CASSYGLAWDF	TGTGCCAGCAGTTACGGATTAGCATGGGACTTC	TRBJ2-7	TRBV6-2/TRBV6-3	-	-
CASSTGTGNTGELFF	TGCGCCAGCAGCACGGGGACAGGGAACACCGGGGAGCTGTTTTTT	TRBJ2-2	TRBV5-1	TRBD1	-
CASSGSIHNEQFF	TGTGCCAGCAGCGGATCAATCCACAATGAGCAGTTCTTC	TRBJ2-1	TRBV7-2	-	-
CASSQGTGAGYGYTF	TGCGCCAGCAGCCAAGGGACAGGGGCAGGCTATGGCTACACCTTC	TRBJ1-2	TRBV4-3	TRBD1	-
CASSLQDLDTEAFF	TGCGCCAGCAGCTTGCAGGATTTGGACACTGAAGCTTTCTTT	TRBJ1-1	TRBV5-1	-	-
CASSEGLARETQYF	TGTGCCAGCAGTGAAGGACTAGCGAGAGAGACCCAGTACTTC	TRBJ2-5	TRBV6-1	TRBD2	-
CASSRTGELFF	TGTGCCAGTAGCCGGACCGGGGAGCTGTTTTTT	TRBJ2-2	TRBV19	-	few
CASSEKRTGGVQPQHF	TGTGCCAGCAGTGAAAAGCGGACAGGGGGCGTTCAGCCCCAGCATTTT	TRBJ1-5	TRBV6-1	TRBD1	-
CASSGGGSEKLFF	TGCGCCAGCAGTGGAGGGGGTAGTGAAAAACTGTTTTTT	TRBJ1-4	TRBV10-1	-	-
CASSAPQGWGYGYTF	TGTGCCAGCAGCGCCCCACAGGGGTGGGGCTATGGCTACACCTTC	TRBJ1-2	TRBV9	TRBD1	-
CASSLAGGNNEQYF	TGTGCCAGCAGCTTAGCCGGGGGAAACAACGAGCAGTACTTC	TRBJ2-7	TRBV7-9	-	-
CASSMRGTGANVLTF	TGTGCCAGCAGCATGCGGGGGACTGGGGCCAACGTCCTGACTTTC	TRBJ2-6	TRBV11-3	TRBD2	-
CASSPAGTSGRAIHEQFF	TGTGCCAGCAGTCCAGCCGGGACTAGCGGGAGGGCCATTCATGAGCAGTTCTTC	TRBJ2-1	TRBV9	TRBD2	-
CASSLVGQLNTEAFF	TGCGCCAGCAGCTTGGTTGGTCAGCTGAACACTGAAGCTTTCTTT	TRBJ1-1	TRBV5-1	-	-
CASAPRQGHYEQYF	TGTGCCAGCGCCCCCCGGCAGGGACACTACGAGCAGTACTTC	TRBJ2-7	TRBV7-2	-	-
CASSGNRLGDTEAFF	TGTGCCAGCAGCGGTAACAGGTTAGGAGACACTGAAGCTTTCTTT	TRBJ1-1	TRBV27	-	-
CASDRSRGGELFF	TGTGCCAGCGATCGGAGTAGGGGCGGGGAGCTGTTTTTT	TRBJ2-2	TRBV2	-	-